Listed below are T cell receptor beta chains from one sample, sequenced in a study of graft-versus-host responses after intestinal transplantation. Libraries were prepared by immunoSEQ multiplex PCR; TCRdb keeps only in-frame clonotypes and omits some of them. The profile shows about 70,000 clones, approximately 94% of them singletons. Their cognate antigens are unknown. Sequencing used unstimulated CD8+ T cells sorted from spleen or lymph node cells, obtained before intestinal transplant. The receptor source for this set is a human donor who received an intestinal transplant. CDR3s include the opening cysteine and the closing phenylalanine or tryptophan. The D gene is left open where the match is weak. Where a row states a size, it is once, few, many or the class of an expanded clone; other rows omit it.

J gene	V gene	clone size	D gene	CDR3 protein	CDR3 DNA
TRBJ2-5	TRBV5-1	-	TRBD2	CASSPIHRLAFGGETQYF	TGCGCCAGCAGCCCTATACACAGACTAGCTTTTGGGGGGGAGACCCAGTACTTC
TRBJ1-5	TRBV4-1	-	-	CASSHLNSNQPQHF	TGCGCCAGCAGCCACCTGAATAGCAATCAGCCCCAGCATTTT
TRBJ2-3	TRBV11-1	-	-	CASSSPRSTDTQYF	TGTGCCAGCAGCTCCCCACGGAGCACAGATACGCAGTATTTT
TRBJ2-7	TRBV28	-	TRBD2	CASSLWELAGTYEQYF	TGTGCCAGCAGTTTATGGGAACTAGCGGGGACCTACGAGCAGTACTTC
TRBJ1-4	TRBV10-3	-	-	CAISDREENEKLFF	TGTGCCATCAGTGACCGAGAGGAAAATGAAAAACTGTTTTTT
TRBJ2-1	TRBV4-1	-	TRBD2	CASSQAGTSGHNEQFF	TGCGCCAGCAGCCAAGCCGGGACTAGCGGTCACAATGAGCAGTTCTTC
TRBJ1-1	TRBV5-1	-	-	CASSLVGSYTEAFF	TGCGCCAGCAGCTTGGTAGGGTCGTACACTGAAGCTTTCTTT
TRBJ1-1	TRBV5-1	-	TRBD1	CASSLGGRNTEAFF	TGCGCCAGCAGCTTAGGGGGCAGGAACACTGAAGCTTTCTTT
TRBJ2-5	TRBV5-4	-	TRBD1	CASSLAIWDRVTQYF	TGTGCCAGCAGCTTGGCGATTTGGGACAGGGTGACCCAGTACTTC
TRBJ2-7	TRBV27	-	-	CASSGRTNYEQYF	TGTGCCAGCAGTGGACGGACGAACTACGAGCAGTACTTC
TRBJ1-5	TRBV10-1	-	-	CASSEGGRTTYQPQHF	TGCGCCAGCAGTGAGGGGGGACGGACCACCTATCAGCCCCAGCATTTT
TRBJ1-5	TRBV27	-	TRBD1	CASSLTTGGISNQPQHF	TGTGCCAGCAGTTTAACAACAGGGGGCATCAGCAATCAGCCCCAGCATTTT
TRBJ2-5	TRBV15	-	-	CATAGLQETQYF	TGTGCCACCGCGGGACTGCAAGAGACCCAGTACTTC
TRBJ2-3	TRBV4-1	-	TRBD2	CASSQLAGGSKDTQYF	TGCGCCAGCAGCCAACTAGCGGGAGGGTCCAAAGATACGCAGTATTTT
TRBJ1-2	TRBV5-6	-	TRBD1	CASTPTGGSYGYTF	TGTGCCAGCACCCCGACAGGGGGATCCTATGGCTACACCTTC
TRBJ2-2	TRBV18	-	-	CASSPRRVGDTGELFF	TGTGCCAGCTCACCACGCAGGGTGGGTGACACCGGGGAGCTGTTTTTT
TRBJ2-7	TRBV5-1	-	TRBD2	CASSMTSGGTYEQYF	TGCGCCAGCAGTATGACTAGCGGGGGGACTTACGAGCAGTACTTC
TRBJ1-1	TRBV10-1	once	-	CASSESRVGTEAFF	TGCGCCAGCAGTGAGTCCAGGGTAGGCACTGAAGCTTTCTTT
TRBJ2-7	TRBV18	-	-	CASSPEAYEQYF	TGTGCCAGCTCCCCGGAGGCCTACGAGCAGTACTTC
TRBJ1-2	TRBV30	once	-	CAWGEQGFDGYTF	TGTGCCTGGGGTGAACAGGGTTTTGATGGCTACACCTTC
TRBJ2-1	TRBV11-3	-	-	CASSRDSPPYNEQFF	TGTGCCAGCAGCCGCGACAGTCCCCCCTACAATGAGCAGTTCTTC
TRBJ2-1	TRBV7-9	-	TRBD2	CASSSGSVSDEQFF	TGTGCCAGCAGTAGCGGGAGTGTATCGGATGAGCAGTTCTTC
TRBJ2-7	TRBV9	few	-	CASSVAQGFEQYF	TGTGCCAGCAGCGTAGCCCAGGGCTTCGAGCAGTACTTC
TRBJ2-5	TRBV5-1	-	-	CASSRAEETQYF	TGCGCCAGCAGCCGGGCGGAAGAGACCCAGTACTTC
TRBJ1-5	TRBV11-2	-	TRBD1	CASSLGQGFQPQHF	TGTGCCAGCAGCTTGGGACAGGGCTTTCAGCCCCAGCATTTT
TRBJ2-7	TRBV11-2	-	-	CASSLDRSYEQYF	TGTGCCAGCAGCTTAGATCGCTCCTACGAGCAGTACTTC
TRBJ2-5	TRBV9	-	TRBD1	CASSRQGQETQYF	TGTGCCAGCAGCAGACAGGGCCAAGAGACCCAGTACTTC
TRBJ2-7	TRBV4-1	-	TRBD2	CASSHGTSGLVFEQYF	TGCGCCAGCAGCCACGGGACTAGCGGCTTAGTCTTCGAGCAGTACTTC
TRBJ2-1	TRBV4-1	-	-	CASSRKGDNEQFF	TGCGCCAGCAGCCGAAAGGGGGATAATGAGCAGTTCTTC
TRBJ1-2	TRBV19	-	TRBD1	CASPPSGAGTGAARDYGYTF	TGTGCCAGTCCCCCCAGTGGAGCCGGGACAGGGGCCGCGAGGGACTATGGCTACACCTTC
TRBJ2-1	TRBV27	-	TRBD2	CASSLASGYKYNEQFF	TGTGCCAGCAGTTTGGCTAGCGGATATAAATACAATGAGCAGTTCTTC
TRBJ2-3	TRBV1	-	-	CTSSQDGEAAAGGTSTDTQYF	TGCACCAGCAGCCAAGATGGCGAGGCGGCAGCGGGAGGGACTAGCACAGATACGCAGTATTTT
TRBJ2-5	TRBV25-1	-	-	CASSEETQYF	TGTGCCAGCAGTGAAGAGACCCAGTACTTC
TRBJ1-2	TRBV9	-	-	CASSVKPNGLETGLHDYGYTF	TGTGCCAGCAGCGTAAAGCCGAACGGCCTTGAGACAGGACTACACGACTATGGCTACACCTTC
TRBJ1-5	TRBV9	-	TRBD1	CASSPGQSNQPQHF	TGTGCCAGCAGCCCGGGACAGTCTAATCAGCCCCAGCATTTT
TRBJ1-5	TRBV6-9	once	-	CASSYRDNNQPQHF	TGTGCCAGCAGTTATAGGGACAACAATCAGCCCCAGCATTTT
TRBJ1-5	TRBV2	-	-	CASSPRGADQPQHF	TGTGCCAGCAGTCCGAGGGGGGCTGATCAGCCCCAGCATTTT
TRBJ2-7	TRBV4-1	-	TRBD2	CASSPSGLPYEQYF	TGCGCCAGCTCCCCCTCGGGACTACCCTACGAGCAGTACTTC
TRBJ2-7	TRBV19	-	-	CASSQMRGPRTSYEQYF	TGTGCCAGTAGTCAAATGCGGGGTCCCCGGACCTCCTACGAGCAGTACTTC